This entry lists 8 T cell receptor beta chains sequenced from one sample in a study of blood T cell repertoires in COVID-19. The table came from immunoSEQ multiplex PCR; TCRdb's copy has only in-frame clones and leaves some out. The data show some 190,000 clones, around 83% seen once. Source material: PBMCs or T cells enriched from blood (not recorded which). The receptors stem from a woman in her thirties who had been exposed to COVID-19.

The V and J genes are TRBV7-9 and TRBJ2-3, with a tentative D call TRBD2 (5 bases). CDR1 and CDR2 (germline): SEHNR, FQNEAQ (reference sequence). Deletions cut 5 bases from V and 8 bases from J, with 11 bases between. The CDR3 is made up of 12 amino acids. CDR3 bases: TGTGCCAGCAGCCGGGGTTCAGGTACGCAGTATTTT. It is translated as CASSRGSGTQYF. Full variable domain (remainder filled in from reference TRBV7-9 and TRBJ2-3): DTGVSQNPRHKITKRGQNVTFRCDPISEHNRLYWYRQTLGQGPEFLTYFQNEAQLEKSRLLSDRFSAERPKGSFSTLEIQRTEQGDSAMYLCASSRGSGTQYFGPGTRLTVL.

The J gene is TRBJ2-5, the V gene TRBV5-1; tentative D call: TRBD1 (5 bases). Per the germline V gene, CDR1 is SGHRS and CDR2 is YFSETQ. V lost 0 bases and J 4 bases, leaving 7 bases between the germline ends. CDR3 length equals 13 residues. In DNA form, the CDR3 reads TGCGCCAGCAGCTTGGGGGGCGGAGAGACCCAGTACTTC. Its protein product is CASSLGGGETQYF.

This clone was counted a single time. This chain links TRBV2 with TRBJ2-5, with D tentatively TRBD1 (5 bases). Germline V CDR1 and CDR2: SNHLY, FYNNEI. With 3 bases removed from V and 3 bases from J, the gap between germline ends came to 14 bases. CDR3 length: 15 amino acids. The CDR3 nucleotides are TGTGCCAGCAGTGATTGGGCCGAGACAGAAGAGACCCAGTACTTC. Translation: CASSDWAETEETQYF.

The chain links TRBV19 to TRBJ1-6, with D perhaps matching TRBD1 (5 bases). Germline V gene sequence: CDR1 LNHDA, CDR2 SQIVND (reference sequence). V was pared by 2 bases and J by 5 bases, with 16 bases between. The CDR3 totals 17 residues. CDR3 bases: TGTGCCAGTAGTATAAAGGGAGGGGTTTCAGATAATTCACCCCTCCACTTT. This translates into CASSIKGGVSDNSPLHF.

This chain joins TRBV12-3 or TRBV12-4 and TRBJ2-3; D ambiguous. The CDR3 is 12 residues long. V lost 6 bases and J 5 bases, leaving 9 bases between the germline ends. The CDR3 protein is CASRQPGDTQYF. CDR3 nucleotide sequence: TGTGCCAGCAGACAGCCTGGAGATACGCAGTATTTT.

The chain carries TRBV3-1 (or the pseudogene TRBV3-2) and TRBJ1-2; TRBD1 is a possible D gene (6 bases). The CDR3 runs to 14 residues. Trimming took off 1 base at V and 4 bases at J, with 10 bases between the two ends. Germline loops: CDR1 LGHDT, CDR2 YNNKEL (reference sequence). The chain's CDR3 is CASSQVTGSYGYTF. CDR3 nucleotide sequence: TGTGCCAGCAGCCAAGTTACAGGGTCCTATGGCTACACCTTC.

This chain links TRBV6-9 with TRBJ2-2, with 9 positions matching TRBD1. CDR3 length equals 15 residues. The V gene's germline CDR1 is MNHGY and CDR2 SVAAGI. V lost 9 bases, J lost 0 bases, and 5 bases stayed unmatched. The DNA of the CDR3 is TGTGCCAGAAAGAGGGACAGGGCGAACACCGGGGAGCTGTTTTTT. Encoded protein: CARKRDRANTGELFF.

V gene TRBV6-5 combines with J gene TRBJ1-1; D ambiguous. The CDR3 is made up of 12 amino acids. CDR1 and CDR2 from the germline V gene are MNHEY and SVGAGI. Trimming left V 0 bases short and J 9 bases short, with 8 bases between. The CDR3 coding sequence is TGTGCCAGCAGTTACTCGAGAGGGAAAGCTTTCTTT. As protein: CASSYSRGKAFF.